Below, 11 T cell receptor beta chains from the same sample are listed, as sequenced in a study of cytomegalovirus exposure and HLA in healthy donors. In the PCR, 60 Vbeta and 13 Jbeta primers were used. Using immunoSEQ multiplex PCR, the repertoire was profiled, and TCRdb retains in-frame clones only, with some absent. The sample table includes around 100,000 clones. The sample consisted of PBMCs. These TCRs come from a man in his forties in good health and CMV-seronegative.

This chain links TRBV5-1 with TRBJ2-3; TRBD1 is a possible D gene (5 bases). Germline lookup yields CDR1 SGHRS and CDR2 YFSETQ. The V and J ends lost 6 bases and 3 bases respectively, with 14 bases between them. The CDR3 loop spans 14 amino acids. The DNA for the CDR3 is TGCGCCAGCAAACCAGGGATGGGGACAGATACGCAGTATTTT. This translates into CASKPGMGTDTQYF.

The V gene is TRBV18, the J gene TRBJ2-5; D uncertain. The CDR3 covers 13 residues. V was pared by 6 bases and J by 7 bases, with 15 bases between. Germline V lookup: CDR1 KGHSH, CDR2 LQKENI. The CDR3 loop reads CASSGLGGVTQYF. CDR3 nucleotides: TGTGCCAGCTCCGGTTTAGGTGGAGTGACCCAGTACTTC.

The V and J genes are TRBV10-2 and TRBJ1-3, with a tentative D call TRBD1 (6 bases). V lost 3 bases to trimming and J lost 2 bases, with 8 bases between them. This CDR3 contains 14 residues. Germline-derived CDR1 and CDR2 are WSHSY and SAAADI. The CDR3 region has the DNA TGCGCCAGCAGTGAACAGGGTACTGGAAACACCATATATTTT. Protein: CASSEQGTGNTIYF.

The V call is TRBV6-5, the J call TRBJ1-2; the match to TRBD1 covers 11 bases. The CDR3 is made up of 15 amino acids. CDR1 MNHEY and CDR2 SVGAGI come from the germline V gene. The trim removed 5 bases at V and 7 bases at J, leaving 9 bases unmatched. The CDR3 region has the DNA TGTGCCAGCAGTGGACCGGGACAGGGGGTGGGTGGCTACACCTTC. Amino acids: CASSGPGQGVGGYTF.

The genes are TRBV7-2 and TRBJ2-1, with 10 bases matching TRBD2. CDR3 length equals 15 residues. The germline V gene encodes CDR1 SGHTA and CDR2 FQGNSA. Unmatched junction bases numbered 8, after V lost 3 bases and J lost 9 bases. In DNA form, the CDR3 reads TGTGCCAGCAGCTTCCAAGCGGGAGGGCTGGGTGAGCAGTTCTTC. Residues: CASSFQAGGLGEQFF. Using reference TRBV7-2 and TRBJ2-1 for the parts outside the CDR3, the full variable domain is GAGVSQSPSNKVTEKGKDVELRCDPISGHTALYWYRQSLGQGLEFLIYFQGNSAPDKSGLPSDRFSAERTGGSVSTLTIQRTQQEDSAVYLCASSFQAGGLGEQFFGPGTRLTVL.

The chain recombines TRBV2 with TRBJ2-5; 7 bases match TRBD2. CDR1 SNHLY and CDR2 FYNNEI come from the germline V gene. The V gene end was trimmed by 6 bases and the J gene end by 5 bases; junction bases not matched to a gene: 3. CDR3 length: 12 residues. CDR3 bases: TGTGCCAGCAGGGGGGGGATTGAGACCCAGTACTTC. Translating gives CASRGGIETQYF.

This chain's CDR3 is CASSYPTSGILETQYF. The DNA of the CDR3 is TGTGCCAGCAGTTATCCGACTAGCGGGATATTGGAGACCCAGTACTTC. This chain joins TRBV6-5 and TRBJ2-5, with 11 positions matching TRBD2. The CDR3 has 16 residues. With 3 bases clipped from V and 5 bases from J, the junction kept 8 bases outside the gene matches. The germline V gene encodes CDR1 MNHEY and CDR2 SVGAGI.

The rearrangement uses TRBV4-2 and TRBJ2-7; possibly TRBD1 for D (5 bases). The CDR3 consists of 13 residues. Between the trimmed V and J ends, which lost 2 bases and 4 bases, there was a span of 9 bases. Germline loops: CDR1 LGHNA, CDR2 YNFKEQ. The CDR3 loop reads CASSQSQGYEQYF. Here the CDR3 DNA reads TGTGCCAGCAGCCAAAGCCAGGGTTACGAGCAGTACTTC.

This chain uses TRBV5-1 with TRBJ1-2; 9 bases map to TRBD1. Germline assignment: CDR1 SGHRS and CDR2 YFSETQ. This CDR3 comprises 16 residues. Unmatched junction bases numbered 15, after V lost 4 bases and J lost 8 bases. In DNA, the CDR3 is TGCGCCAGCAGCGCAGGGAACTCAGGGACAGGGAACGGCTACACCTTC. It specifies CASSAGNSGTGNGYTF.

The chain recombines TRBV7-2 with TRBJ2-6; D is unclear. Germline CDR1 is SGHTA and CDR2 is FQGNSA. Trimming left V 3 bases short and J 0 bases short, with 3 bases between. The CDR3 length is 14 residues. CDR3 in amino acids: CASSLYSGANVLTF. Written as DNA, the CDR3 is TGTGCCAGCAGCTTGTACTCTGGGGCCAACGTCCTGACTTTC.

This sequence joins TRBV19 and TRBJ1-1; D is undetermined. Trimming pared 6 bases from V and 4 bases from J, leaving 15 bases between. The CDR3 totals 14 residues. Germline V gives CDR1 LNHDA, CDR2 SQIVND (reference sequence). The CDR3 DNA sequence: TGTGCCAGTAGCCTCGGTGGGCTTGTCACTGAAGCTTTCTTT. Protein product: CASSLGGLVTEAFF.